Shown below are 10 T cell receptor beta chains from a single sample sequenced in a study of cytomegalovirus exposure and HLA in healthy donors. 13 Jbeta primers and 60 Vbeta primers were used for the PCR. Measured with immunoSEQ multiplex PCR; TCRdb has only the in-frame clones, and not every one. Of hundreds of thousands of clones listed, roughly 80% were seen once; the top ten hold around 15%. Sequenced input: PBMCs. The receptors were sampled from a man between 35 and 55 years old in good health and CMV-seronegative.

This clone was detected once. This rearrangement joins TRBV7-9 to TRBJ1-3; 10 bases fit TRBD1. This CDR3 is 16 amino acids long. The germline CDR1 and CDR2 sequences are SEHNR and FQNEAQ (reference sequence). V dropped 5 bases and J dropped 4; count of bases not matched to a gene: 8. Written as DNA, the CDR3 is TGTGCCAGCAGCCCCCGACAGGGGGCGAAGGGAAACACCATATATTTT. Translated: CASSPRQGAKGNTIYF.

The chain has TRBV6-5 and TRBJ1-4; 8 bases are shared with TRBD1. CDR1 MNHEY and CDR2 SVGAGI come from the germline V gene. Trimming took 1 base from V and 6 from J; bases not matched to a gene: 7. The CDR3 is 16 residues long. CDR3 amino acids: CASSYYGQGADEKLFF. The CDR3 DNA reads TGTGCCAGCAGTTACTACGGGCAGGGGGCTGATGAAAAACTGTTTTTT.

This chain links TRBV7-3 with TRBJ2-2, with TRBD2 as a possible D gene (6 bases). In germline, CDR1 is SGHTA, CDR2 FQGTGA. This CDR3 has 16 amino acids. Trimming removed 3 bases from V and 7 bases from J, with 18 bases in between. The CDR3 DNA sequence: TGTGCCAGCAGCTTTGGCCCTAGCGTTATCGGCGGGGAGCTGTTTTTT. This codes for CASSFGPSVIGGELFF.

In this sample, this clone turned up once. The V call is TRBV4-1, the J call TRBJ1-5; possible D gene TRBD1, 5 bases. This CDR3 comprises 14 residues. Trimming took 5 bases from V and 3 from J, leaving 11 bases between them. The germline V gene encodes CDR1 MGHRA and CDR2 YSYEKL. The CDR3, as DNA: TGCGCCAGCAGCACAGACAGCTTCAATCAGCCCCAGCATTTT. Encoded protein: CASSTDSFNQPQHF.

This clone was detected only once. The chain employs TRBV4-3 and TRBJ2-3; no firm D call. The V end was cut by 3 bases, the J end by 0 bases, with 13 bases between. Looked up from germline, CDR1 is LGHNA and CDR2 is YSLEER. The CDR3 totals 16 residues. The CDR3 bases are TGCGCCAGCAGCCAGACCCCGACAACTAGCACAGATACGCAGTATTTT. It translates to CASSQTPTTSTDTQYF.

The rearrangement links TRBV27 to TRBJ2-1; 8 nucleotides match TRBD2. The CDR3 is 15 residues long. CDR1 is MNHEY, CDR2 SMNVEV, per germline (reference sequence). V was pared by 6 bases and J by 4 bases, with 8 bases of the junction left unmatched. The CDR3 here is CASSVSGSGYNEQFF. The CDR3 nucleotides read TGTGCCAGCAGCGTCAGCGGGAGTGGGTACAATGAGCAGTTCTTC.

The J gene is TRBJ2-2, the V gene TRBV27; weak D call: TRBD2 (5 bases). Germline CDR1 reads MNHEY; CDR2 reads SMNVEV (reference sequence). V shed 5 bases and J shed 7 bases, with 20 bases lying between them. This CDR3 spans 16 amino acids. The CDR3 sequence is CASSGLNTRAGGELFF. CDR3 DNA sequence: TGTGCCAGCAGTGGGTTGAATACGAGGGCTGGCGGGGAGCTGTTTTTT.

The J gene is TRBJ2-7, the V gene TRBV28; the D gene is possibly TRBD2 (5 bases). The CDR3 covers 17 residues. Trimming took off 5 bases at V and 1 base at J, with 21 bases between the two ends. The germline V gene has CDR1 MDHEN and CDR2 SYDVKM. The CDR3 protein is CASSPSRGGGLSYEQYF. CDR3 in DNA: TGTGCCAGCAGTCCCTCCCGTGGTGGCGGGTTGTCCTACGAGCAGTACTTC.

The chain links TRBV7-3 to TRBJ2-7; 8 bases line up with TRBD1. This CDR3 region has 15 residues. Germline trimming cut 3 bases from V and 4 bases from J; bases unmatched to any gene: 8. Germline V CDR1 and CDR2: SGHTA, FQGTGA. CDR3 sequence: CASSFTGRGLYEQYF. In DNA form, the CDR3 reads TGTGCCAGCAGCTTTACGGGCAGGGGGCTTTACGAGCAGTACTTC.

The chain uses TRBV15 and TRBJ2-7; D possibly corresponds to TRBD2 (6 bases). This CDR3 spans 16 amino acids. Germline assignment: CDR1 LNHNV and CDR2 YYDKDF (reference sequence). Trimming stripped 1 base from V and 4 bases from J, with 17 bases between. CDR3 sequence (DNA): TGTGCCACCAGCAGAGCTATAGGGACTCTTGCTTACGAGCAGTACTTC. As protein: CATSRAIGTLAYEQYF.